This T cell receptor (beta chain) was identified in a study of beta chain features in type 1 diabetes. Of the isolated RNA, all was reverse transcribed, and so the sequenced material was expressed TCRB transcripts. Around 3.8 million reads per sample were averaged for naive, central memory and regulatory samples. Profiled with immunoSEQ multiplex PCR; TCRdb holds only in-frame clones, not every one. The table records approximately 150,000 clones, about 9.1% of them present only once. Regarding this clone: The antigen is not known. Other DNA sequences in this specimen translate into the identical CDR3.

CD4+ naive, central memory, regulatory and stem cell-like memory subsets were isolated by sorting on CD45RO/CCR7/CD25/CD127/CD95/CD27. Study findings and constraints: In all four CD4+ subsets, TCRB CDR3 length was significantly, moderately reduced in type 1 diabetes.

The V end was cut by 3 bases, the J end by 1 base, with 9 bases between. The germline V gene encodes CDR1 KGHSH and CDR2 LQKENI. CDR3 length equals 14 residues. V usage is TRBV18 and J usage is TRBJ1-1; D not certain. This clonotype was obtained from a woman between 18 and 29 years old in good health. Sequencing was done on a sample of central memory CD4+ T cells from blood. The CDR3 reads CASSPAVSNTEAFF. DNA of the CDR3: TGTGCCAGCTCACCTGCAGTTTCGAACACTGAAGCTTTCTTT.